This T cell receptor (beta chain) was documented in a study of response to subunit inactivated influenza vaccine. TCRdb re-analysed the RT-PCR reads in MiXCR, keeping a single row per CDR3 protein. The table includes 600,000 to 700,000 distinct CDR3 sequences, 12% to 15% detected once. CDR1 and CDR2 (germline): LNHNV, YYDKDF (reference sequence). Trimming stripped 0 bases from V and 7 bases from J, with 8 bases between. The CDR3 runs 13 residues. This sample comprised PBMCs from blood, obtained 14 to 15 days before vaccination. This TCR derives from a man aged 50 to 59 who received an inactivated influenza vaccine. This chain links TRBV15 with TRBJ2-3; no clear D gene. CDR3 sequence (DNA): TGTGCCACCAGCAGAGATCACGGAAATACGCAGTATTTT. Amino acid sequence: CATSRDHGNTQYF. The whole variable domain, filled in from reference TRBV15 and TRBJ2-3, reads DAMVIQNPRYQVTQFGKPVTLSCSQTLNHNVMYWYQQKSSQAPKLLFHYYDKDFNNEADTPDNFQSRRPNTSFCFLDIRSPGLGDTAMYLCATSRDHGNTQYFGPGTRLTVL.